This T cell receptor (beta chain) was sequenced in a study of blood T cell repertoires in COVID-19. Study-wide background: PBMCs, B-cell-depleted T cells, or T cells provided the cDNA or gDNA that made up the material.

Only in-frame clones appear in the TCRdb table, and some are missing; sequencing was by immunoSEQ multiplex PCR. The repertoire holds around 300,000 clones, approximately 85% seen once, with 10% to 15% in the top ten. This receptor was identified in a human donor in a cohort sampled during active COVID-19. Sequenced input: peripheral blood.

The CDR3 here is CASSAGDRFFYEQYF. In nucleotides, the CDR3 is TGTGCCAGCAGCGCCGGTGATCGTTTTTTCTACGAGCAGTACTTC. The V and J genes are TRBV5-4 and TRBJ2-7; no definite D call. The germline CDR1 and CDR2 sequences are SGHNT and YYREEE (reference sequence). The CDR3 is made up of 15 amino acids. V gave up 4 bases and J gave up 3 bases, with 17 bases separating them.